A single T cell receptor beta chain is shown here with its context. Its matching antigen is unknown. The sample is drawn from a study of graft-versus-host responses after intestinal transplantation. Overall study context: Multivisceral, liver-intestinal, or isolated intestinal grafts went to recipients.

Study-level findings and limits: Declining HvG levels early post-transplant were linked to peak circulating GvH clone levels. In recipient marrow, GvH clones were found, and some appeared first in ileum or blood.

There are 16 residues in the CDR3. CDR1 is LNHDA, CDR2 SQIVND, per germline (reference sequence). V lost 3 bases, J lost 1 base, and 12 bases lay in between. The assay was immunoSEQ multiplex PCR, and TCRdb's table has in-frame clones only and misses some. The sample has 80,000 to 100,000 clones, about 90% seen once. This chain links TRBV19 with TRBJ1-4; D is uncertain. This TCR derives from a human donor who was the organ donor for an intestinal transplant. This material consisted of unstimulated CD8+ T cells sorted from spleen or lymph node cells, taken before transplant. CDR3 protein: CASSMEVRETNEKLFF. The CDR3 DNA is TGTGCCAGTAGTATGGAGGTACGGGAAACTAATGAAAAACTGTTTTTT.